The rows below give T cell receptor beta chains drawn from one sample of a study of blood T cells in healthy people across ages. In TCRdb, the 5' RACE reads were re-called with MiXCR into one record per CDR3 protein. The data hold about a million distinct CDR3 sequences, with about 53% observed a single time. Sequencing used blood. The receptors come from an older woman in good health. Each CDR3 is given with its conserved first and last residue. Each record gives: V gene, D gene, clone size, J gene, CDR3 length, CDR3 DNA, CDR3 protein. A D gene is named only where the DNA matches it firmly. Expanded clones get a size class; other rows say once, few or many, or leave the size out.

v_gene: TRBV6-2/TRBV6-3
d_gene: NA
abundance: NA
j_gene: TRBJ1-5
len: 14
CDR3nt: TGTGCCAGCCGCCGGGGTTGGAGCAATCAGCCCCAGCATTTT
CDR3aa: CASRRGWSNQPQHF

v_gene: TRBV14
d_gene: NA
abundance: few
j_gene: TRBJ2-7
len: 13
CDR3nt: TGTGCCAGCAGCCTACAGGGACTCTACGAGCAGTACTTC
CDR3aa: CASSLQGLYEQYF

v_gene: TRBV4-1
d_gene: TRBD2
abundance: NA
j_gene: TRBJ2-7
len: 20
CDR3nt: TGCGCCAGCAGCCGCCTAAGACTAGCGGGAGGCCTAAGGGGTATCAATGAGCAGTACTTC
CDR3aa: CASSRLRLAGGLRGINEQYF

v_gene: TRBV20-1
d_gene: NA
abundance: few
j_gene: TRBJ1-1
len: 13
CDR3nt: TGCAGTGCTAGAGATCTGGGTAACACTGAAGCTTTCTTT
CDR3aa: CSARDLGNTEAFF

v_gene: TRBV15
d_gene: TRBD2
abundance: NA
j_gene: TRBJ2-3
len: 18
CDR3nt: TGTGCCACCAGCAGAGCTCCTCCCCGGACTAGCGGCGCGGATACGCAGTATTTT
CDR3aa: CATSRAPPRTSGADTQYF

v_gene: TRBV12-3/TRBV12-4
d_gene: NA
abundance: few
j_gene: TRBJ2-7
len: 15
CDR3nt: TGTGCCAGCGGGCCTCCGGGACCCATCCTCTACGAGCAGTACTTC
CDR3aa: CASGPPGPILYEQYF

v_gene: TRBV30
d_gene: NA
abundance: NA
j_gene: TRBJ1-2
len: 14
CDR3nt: TGTGCCTGGAGTCCTGGGATAGGGAACTATGGCTACACCTTC
CDR3aa: CAWSPGIGNYGYTF

v_gene: TRBV4-1
d_gene: NA
abundance: NA
j_gene: TRBJ2-3
len: 13
CDR3nt: TGCGCCAGCAGCCCCTCTTTCGTAAATACGCAGTATTTT
CDR3aa: CASSPSFVNTQYF

v_gene: TRBV12-3/TRBV12-4
d_gene: NA
abundance: NA
j_gene: TRBJ2-2
len: 13
CDR3nt: TGTGCCAGCACCACCCCGGACACCGGGGAGCTGTTTTTT
CDR3aa: CASTTPDTGELFF

v_gene: TRBV6-2/TRBV6-3
d_gene: NA
abundance: many
j_gene: TRBJ2-5
len: 13
CDR3nt: TGTGCCAGCAGATACCCAGGGGAGGAGACCCAGTACTTC
CDR3aa: CASRYPGEETQYF

v_gene: TRBV6-2/TRBV6-3
d_gene: TRBD2
abundance: NA
j_gene: TRBJ2-3
len: 18
CDR3nt: TGTGCCAGCAGTCGCACGGGACTAGCGGGAGTCCCCACAGATACGCAGTATTTT
CDR3aa: CASSRTGLAGVPTDTQYF

v_gene: TRBV12-3/TRBV12-4
d_gene: TRBD2
abundance: NA
j_gene: TRBJ2-1
len: 17
CDR3nt: TGTGCCAGCAGTCGTTACAGCGGGACCAGCTCCTACAATGAGCAGTTCTTC
CDR3aa: CASSRYSGTSSYNEQFF